This T cell receptor (beta chain) was identified during a study of CXCR3-negative and CXCR3-positive naive CD8 T cells (dated by TCRdb to the late 2010s). A note on the overall study: In total, about 150 million TRB reads were obtained, corresponding to roughly 1.5 +/- 0.3 million reads per library. Naive subsets from about 5 donors and memory cells from 3 donors were included in the TRBV-TRBJ cluster analysis. Diversity and physicochemical repertoire analyses covered approximately 10 donors pooled from two independent experiments. What the authors observed across the whole study: Surface CD5, linked to self-reactivity in mice, was comparable between naive subsets; TCR interaction strength was therefore also inferred from TRB CDR3 physicochemical properties. Compared with CXCR3-negative naive cells, CXCR3-positive naive cells had TRB CDR3s with higher hydrophobicity (lower Kidera factor 4), lower energy, and higher strength and volume indices. Because CXCR3 expression was partially decreased after cryopreservation, freshly isolated PBMCs were used for most assays. Naive CXCR3-negative and CXCR3-positive cells from the same donor showed similar TRBV-TRBJ usage, whereas memory cells showed distinct patterns. Comparably high repertoire diversity was found in both naive subsets, whereas much lower repertoire diversity was found in memory CD8+ T cells.

The sequencer listed for this sample is NextSeq 550. The Human TCR Profiling Kit (MiLaboratory) was used to make UMI-labeled 5' RACE TRB cDNA libraries. The full amount of extracted RNA was used for cDNA synthesis, and the full amount of resulting cDNA was used for PCR amplification. The libraries were made side by side, with each library going through the same number of PCR cycles. As for how the authors treated the data: With a requirement of at least two reads per UMI, MIGEC and MiXCR extracted about 50,000 +/- 10,000 unique UMI-labeled TRB cDNA molecules per library. On average, about 40,000 +/- 10,000 functional in-frame TRB CDR3 nucleotide clonotypes lacking stop codons were found per library. After downsampling to 5000 UMI-labeled TRB molecules per sample, diversity metrics such as normalized Shannon-Wiener and Chao1 were calculated in VDJtools. For the central five CDR3 residues, VDJtools calculated physicochemical properties weighted by clonotype size, namely interaction energy, strength, volume and Kidera factor 4. Based on TCRdb reprocessing of the reads, there is one entry per CDR3 protein sequence, and DNA is missing. In this record, the V and J calls reflect TCRdb's handling and not the investigators' own analysis. The table of this sample itemizes around 24,000 distinct CDR3 sequences. Clones ranked in the top ten supply less than 5% of the sample.

On this clonotype: What this receptor recognizes is not known.

Each CD8+ T cell subset was flow-sorted in triplicate, and 250,000 to 300,000 cells per subset were placed directly into RLT lysis buffer. Naive CD8+ T cells were defined stringently as CD45RO-CCR7+CD27+CD95- to exclude memory contaminants. Peripheral blood mononuclear cells were isolated from buffy coats by standard density gradient centrifugation. A FACSAria III was used to flow-sort naive CD8+ T cells into CXCR3-negative and CXCR3-positive populations. An RNeasy Mini Kit was used to extract total RNA from the sorted cells. Material for sequencing was naive CXCR3- CD8+ T cells from blood. According to the study, the label for this sample's cell subset or site signals: CD45RO-CCR7+CD27+CD95- naive CD8+ T cells lacking CXCR3 (TNR3-). This TCR came from a human donor in good health. Some clones in this sample may be carry-over from other donors' samples.

The CDR3 loop reads CASSQGVASDPYNEQFF. Recombination connected TRBV4-2 to TRBJ2-1; TCRdb's D call, TRBD2, is unchecked because there is no DNA. The CDR3 covers 17 residues, taking in both the cysteine and the phenylalanine. The protein alone is recorded here. Looking up the germline V gene yields CDR1 LGHNA and CDR2 YNFKEQ.